What follows is one T cell receptor (beta chain) and its context. Its cognate antigen is unknown. This entry is derived from a study of OX40 agonist ivuxolimab in advanced cancers. Study details: With ivuxolimab, an agonistic anti-OX40 (CD134) antibody, patients were treated. Eligibility rules accepted prior anti-PD-1, anti-PD-L1 or anti-CTLA-4 therapy, and 40% to 50% had some.

Here immunoSEQ multiplex PCR was the method, and the copy in TCRdb shows in-frame clones only, minus some. Here the sample spans 84,000 or so clones, about 80% being singletons. V trimming: 0 bases; J trimming: 10 bases; junction bases outside the gene matches: 14. The CDR3 has 16 residues. The germline V gene encodes CDR1 SGHRS and CDR2 YFSETQ. Overall study findings and caveats: CD8+ T cells averaged more expanded clones than CD4+. Those patients achieving a partial response at 0.1-3.0 mg/kg showed among the lowest clonal expansion.

The material sequenced was CD4+ or CD8+ T cells sorted from blood, taken in a trial of the OX40 agonist ivuxolimab. This chain connects TRBV5-1 to TRBJ2-5, with TRBD1 identical over 8 bases. The TCR comes from an adult with an advanced solid tumor such as melanoma, head and neck, liver or kidney cancer. CDR3 in DNA: TGCGCCAGCAGCTTGGCCCTTTTCGGACAGGGAGAACGCCAGTACTTC. Protein product: CASSLALFGQGERQYF.